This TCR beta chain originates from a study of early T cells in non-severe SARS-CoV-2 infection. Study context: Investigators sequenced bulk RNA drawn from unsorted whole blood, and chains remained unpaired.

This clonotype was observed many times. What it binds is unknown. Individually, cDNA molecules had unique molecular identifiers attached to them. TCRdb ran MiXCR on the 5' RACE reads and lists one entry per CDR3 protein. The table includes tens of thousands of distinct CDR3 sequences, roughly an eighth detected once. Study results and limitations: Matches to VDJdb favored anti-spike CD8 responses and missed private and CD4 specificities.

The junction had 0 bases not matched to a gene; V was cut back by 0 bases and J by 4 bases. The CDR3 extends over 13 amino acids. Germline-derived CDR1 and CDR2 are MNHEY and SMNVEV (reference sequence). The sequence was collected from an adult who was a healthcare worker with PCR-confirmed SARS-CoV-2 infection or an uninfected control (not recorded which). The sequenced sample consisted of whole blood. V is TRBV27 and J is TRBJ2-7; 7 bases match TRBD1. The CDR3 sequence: CASSLSTGYEQYF. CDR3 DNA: TGTGCCAGCAGTTTATCGACAGGGTACGAGCAGTACTTC.